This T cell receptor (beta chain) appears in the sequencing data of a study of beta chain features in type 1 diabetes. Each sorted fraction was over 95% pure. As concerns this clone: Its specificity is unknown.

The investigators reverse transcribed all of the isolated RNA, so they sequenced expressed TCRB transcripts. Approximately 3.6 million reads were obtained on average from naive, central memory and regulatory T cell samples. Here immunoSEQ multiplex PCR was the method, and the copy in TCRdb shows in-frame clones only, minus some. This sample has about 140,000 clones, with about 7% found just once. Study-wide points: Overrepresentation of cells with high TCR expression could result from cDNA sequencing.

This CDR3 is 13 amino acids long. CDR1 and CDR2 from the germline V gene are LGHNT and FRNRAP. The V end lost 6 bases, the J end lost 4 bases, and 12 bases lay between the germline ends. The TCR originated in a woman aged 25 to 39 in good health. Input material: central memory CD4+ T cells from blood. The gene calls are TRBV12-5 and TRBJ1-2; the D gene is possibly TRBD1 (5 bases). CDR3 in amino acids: CASGSQEGYGYTF. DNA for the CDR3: TGTGCTAGTGGCTCACAGGAGGGCTATGGCTACACCTTC.